This TCR beta chain comes out of a study of beta chain features in type 1 diabetes. The entirety of the isolated RNA underwent reverse transcription, so expressed TCRB transcripts were sequenced. This table comes from immunoSEQ multiplex PCR, and its TCRdb copy is limited to in-frame clones, with some not included. The sample holds about 320,000 clones, 14% seen once. Germline CDR1 reads SGHNT; CDR2 reads YYREEE (reference sequence). V shed 0 bases, J shed 2 bases, and the junction held 5 bases outside the gene matches. The CDR3 is 16 amino acids. It was one heparinised blood draw, averaging around 110 mL, that each donor gave. This clone occurred a few times. The antigen is undetermined. Study observations and caveats: Within each of all four CD4+ subsets, Type 1 diabetes patients had TCRB CDR3s that were moderately but significantly shorter. A closer apparent resemblance between naive, central memory and Treg TCRB repertoires was seen in patients than in healthy donors.

Sequencing was performed on central memory CD4+ T cells from blood. The rearrangement links TRBV5-4 to TRBJ2-3; 8 bases are a match to TRBD2. The receptor was derived from a man under 40 in good health. The CDR3 protein is CASSLGGREVTDTQYF. Here the CDR3 DNA reads TGTGCCAGCAGCTTGGGGGGGCGGGAGGTCACAGATACGCAGTATTTT.